Below, 20 T cell receptor beta chains from the same sample are listed, as sequenced in a study of shared clonotypes between healthy human individuals. TCRdb's copy holds only in-frame clones and misses some; the assay was immunoSEQ multiplex PCR. Of around 600,000 clones listed, 95% are singletons. As defined, naive CD8 cells were CD45RO-negative and positively selected for CCR7, with terminally differentiated effector memory CD45RA+ cells excluded. Source material: naive CD8+ T cells sorted from blood. The origin of the receptors is a woman aged 25 to 45 in good health.

The table lists this clone with a count of one. The rearrangement links TRBV27 to TRBJ2-1, with a weak D call TRBD1 (6 bases). The CDR3 consists of 11 residues. V gave up 8 bases and J gave up 10 bases, with 12 bases separating them. Germline V gene data show CDR1 as MNHEY and CDR2 as SMNVEV (reference sequence). As DNA, the CDR3 is TGTGCCAGCGGTACAGGGTTGGAGCAGTTCTTC. Its protein is CASGTGLEQFF.

This chain joins TRBV19 and TRBJ1-1; D is unresolved. The CDR3 runs 13 residues. V was clipped by 1 base and J by 7 bases, with 10 bases between them. Germline CDR1 reads LNHDA; CDR2 reads SQIVND (reference sequence). The CDR3: CASSIGPGYEAFF. The CDR3 bases are TGTGCCAGTAGTATAGGGCCGGGGTATGAAGCTTTCTTT.

The chain combines TRBV19 with TRBJ2-7; 7 positions match TRBD2. This CDR3 region has 16 residues. J lost 2 bases, V lost 4 bases, and 11 bases had no gene match. The germline V gene has CDR1 LNHDA and CDR2 SQIVND (reference sequence). This CDR3 reads CASSNQRDLNPYEQYF. The CDR3 DNA reads TGTGCCAGTAGTAATCAGCGGGACCTCAACCCCTACGAGCAGTACTTC.

The DNA for the CDR3 is TGTGCCATCAGTGATCAGGGGAGGTTGGGTGGCAATCAGCCCCAGCATTTT. Protein: CAISDQGRLGGNQPQHF. V is TRBV10-3 and J is TRBJ1-5, with a weak D call TRBD1 (6 bases). Per the germline V gene, CDR1 is ENHRY and CDR2 is SYGVKD. This CDR3 comprises 17 residues. V lost 3 bases to trimming and J lost 2 bases, with 17 bases between them.

J is TRBJ2-3 and V is TRBV6-1, with TRBD2 matching over 14 bases. Germline V CDR1 and CDR2: MNHNS, SASEGT. V was pared by 4 bases and J by 1 base, with 7 bases of the junction left unmatched. There are 18 residues in the CDR3. CDR3 nucleotide sequence: TGTGCCAGCAGTGTTGCGGGACTAGCGGGGGTTCGCACAGATACGCAGTATTTT. As protein: CASSVAGLAGVRTDTQYF.

The chain has TRBV2 and TRBJ2-7, with 8 bases that match TRBD2. The junction had 8 bases not matched to a gene; V was cut back by 2 bases and J by 5 bases. This CDR3 contains 15 residues. Germline-derived CDR1 and CDR2 are SNHLY and FYNNEI. The CDR3 coding sequence is TGTGCCAGCAGTGAACTTAGCGGGAACCCTAACGAGCAGTACTTC. Translation: CASSELSGNPNEQYF.

The CDR3: CASSSIDRGLENTEAFF. The CDR3 region has the DNA TGTGCCAGCAGTTCGATTGACAGGGGGTTGGAGAACACTGAAGCTTTCTTT. The chain employs TRBV28 and TRBJ1-1; 9 nucleotides match TRBD1. CDR3 length: 17 residues. CDR1 and CDR2 from the germline V gene are MDHEN and SYDVKM. The ends lost 4 bases at V and 1 base at J; junction bases unmatched: 10.

This clone has just one count. The chain joins TRBV13 to TRBJ2-7, with TRBD2 matching 7 bases. Germline loops: CDR1 PRHDT, CDR2 FYEKMQ (reference sequence). CDR3 size: 14 residues. With V trimmed by 2 bases and J by 2 bases, 3 bases remained unmatched. The CDR3 region is CASSLRGSTYEQYF. The CDR3 DNA reads as TGTGCCAGCAGCTTACGCGGGAGCACCTACGAGCAGTACTTC.

The gene calls are TRBV11-2 and TRBJ2-7; maybe TRBD1 (6 bases). Germline assignment: CDR1 SGHAT and CDR2 FQNNGV. The CDR3 covers 14 residues. The V and J ends lost 5 bases and 4 bases respectively, with 15 bases between them. CDR3 nucleotides: TGTGCCAGCAGCGAAGGGGGTGGGTTTTACGAGCAGTACTTC. Protein product: CASSEGGGFYEQYF.

CDR3 DNA: TGCAGCGTTGAAGGCGGGTTCTCCTACGAGCAGTACTTC. This sequence encodes CSVEGGFSYEQYF. The V and J genes are TRBV29-1 and TRBJ2-7; weak D call: TRBD2 (5 bases). The CDR3 loop spans 13 amino acids. Germline V lookup: CDR1 SQVTM, CDR2 ANQGSEA. Between the trimmed V and J ends, which lost 1 base and 0 bases, there was a span of 7 bases.

This sequence joins TRBV28 and TRBJ1-2, with 7 bases that match TRBD1. The J segment lost 3 bases and the V segment lost 6 bases, leaving 10 bases of the junction unmatched. Germline lookup yields CDR1 MDHEN and CDR2 SYDVKM. The CDR3 has 15 amino acids. The CDR3 DNA reads as TGTGCCAGCAGCAGTGACAGGGAGTCCGACTATGGCTACACCTTC. Its protein product is CASSSDRESDYGYTF.

The V call is TRBV7-7, the J call TRBJ1-2; 10 nucleotides align to TRBD1. This CDR3 is built from 14 residues. Germline lookup yields CDR1 SSHAT and CDR2 FNYEAQ (reference sequence). V was pared by 2 bases and J by 9 bases, with 6 bases of the junction left unmatched. For the CDR3, the DNA is TGTGCCAGCAGCTTATCCCGGGACAGGGGTAGCTACACCTTC. This gives the protein CASSLSRDRGSYTF.

This chain joins TRBV5-5 and TRBJ2-7; TRBD2 aligns across 8 bases. Germline V gene lookup returns CDR1 SGHKS and CDR2 YYEKEE (reference sequence). CDR3 length: 15 residues. Losses at the gene ends were 0 bases for V and 4 bases for J; bases not matched to a gene: 6. The CDR3 is CASSLGRGLAYEQYF. The CDR3 bases are TGTGCCAGCAGCTTGGGACGCGGACTAGCTTACGAGCAGTACTTC. Variable domain in full (rest from reference TRBV5-5 and TRBJ2-7): DAGVTQSPTHLIKTRGQQVTLRCSPISGHKSVSWYQQVLGQGPQFIFQYYEKEERGRGNFPDRFSARQFPNYSSELNVNALLLGDSALYLCASSLGRGLAYEQYFGPGTRLTVT.

The chain has TRBV19 and TRBJ1-6; D perhaps matches TRBD1 (6 bases). The germline V gene has CDR1 LNHDA and CDR2 SQIVND (reference sequence). Trimming removed 8 bases from V and 5 bases from J, with 13 bases in between. CDR3 length equals 14 residues. CDR3 coding DNA: TGTGCCAGTTCCAACAGGGACCATAATTCACCCCTCCACTTT. As protein: CASSNRDHNSPLHF.

This rearrangement joins TRBV11-2 to TRBJ2-7; D not resolved. Germline CDR1 SGHAT, CDR2 FQNNGV. The germline V and J ends were trimmed by 5 bases and 3 bases, with 20 bases remaining between them. This CDR3 has 16 amino acids. For the CDR3, the DNA is TGTGCCAGCAGCCACGGTGGAGCTTTCTTATACTACGAGCAGTACTTC. Amino acid sequence: CASSHGGAFLYYEQYF.

The rearrangement uses TRBV30 and TRBJ1-2; 7 bases are a match to TRBD1. Germline values: CDR1 GTSNPN, CDR2 SVGIG (reference sequence). The ends lost 5 bases at V and 2 bases at J; junction bases unmatched: 8. CDR3 size: 14 residues. The CDR3 sequence: CAWASGTANYGYTF. Written as DNA, the CDR3 is TGTGCCTGGGCTTCGGGGACAGCGAACTATGGCTACACCTTC.

Written as DNA, the CDR3 is TGCGCCAGCAGTCAATTAAAAGGGGGAAAAAAGTGGAGGGAAACAGATACGCAGTATTTT. This gives the protein CASSQLKGGKKWRETDTQYF. The chain couples TRBV23-1 to TRBJ2-3, with D possibly called TRBD1 or TRBD2 (6 bases each). TRBV23-1 counts as an open reading frame of uncertain function. The CDR3 consists of 20 residues. Trimming took 1 base from V and 3 from J, leaving 26 bases between them.

The genes are TRBV6-5 and TRBJ2-1; D may be TRBD1 (5 bases). The V end lost 11 bases, the J end lost 9 bases, and 11 bases lay between the germline ends. There are 10 residues in the CDR3. Germline assignment: CDR1 MNHEY and CDR2 SVGAGI. The CDR3 spells CAVGAREQFF. CDR3 sequence (DNA): TGTGCCGTAGGGGCTCGTGAGCAGTTCTTC.

The rearrangement links TRBV19 to TRBJ2-5; 11 bases line up with TRBD2. The CDR3 is 15 residues long. V shed 8 bases, J shed 5 bases, and the junction held 10 bases outside the gene matches. Per germline, CDR1 LNHDA and CDR2 SQIVND (reference sequence). As DNA, the CDR3 is TGTGCCAGTTCAATAGCGGGAGGGCCCGGGGAGACCCAGTACTTC. Amino acid sequence: CASSIAGGPGETQYF.

This chain joins TRBV29-1 and TRBJ2-3, with 9 bases that match TRBD1. The V gene end was trimmed by 6 bases and the J gene end by 2 bases; junction bases not matched to a gene: 3. The CDR3 is 13 amino acids. Per the germline V gene, CDR1 is SQVTM and CDR2 is ANQGSEA. The DNA of the CDR3 is TGCAGCGTGGGACAGGGTAACACAGATACGCAGTATTTT. Encoded protein: CSVGQGNTDTQYF.